These 28 T cell receptor beta chains came from one sample sequenced in a study of CD8 T cells in Susac syndrome. RNA amounts of about 0.5 to 1 ug underwent reverse transcription with random hexamers. TCRdb re-called the immunoSEQ multiplex PCR reads with MiXCR, one entry per CDR3 protein. Of around 150,000 distinct CDR3 sequences in the sample, about 95% were seen once. Sequenced: CD4+ T cells from PBMCs. These receptors came from a human donor with multiple sclerosis.

As to this clonotype: One end of the junction fails to match germline, which may point to a read error. This chain links TRBV12-3 or TRBV12-4 with TRBJ2-7; no reliable D call. This CDR3 is 13 amino acids long. The chain's CDR3 is CASRLAQSYEQYF. In DNA, the CDR3 is TGTGCCAGCAGATTAGCCCAGTCCTACGAGCAGTACTTC.

This rearrangement joins TRBV28 to TRBJ1-1; 7 bases agree with TRBD1. The CDR3 is 14 amino acids. Germline V gene sequence: CDR1 MDHEN, CDR2 SYDVKM. V gave up 5 bases and J gave up 5 bases; unmatched junction bases: 8. The CDR3, as DNA: TGTGCCAGCAGTCGCGAGACAGGGCGGACTGAAGCTTTCTTT. Translating it yields CASSRETGRTEAFF. The full variable domain, rest sourced from reference TRBV28 and TRBJ1-1, is DVKVTQSSRYLVKRTGEKVFLECVQDMDHENMFWYRQDPGLGLRLIYFSYDVKMKEKGDIPEGYSVSREKKERFSLILESASTNQTSMYLCASSRETGRTEAFFGQGTRLTVV.

The chain couples TRBV12-3 or TRBV12-4 to TRBJ2-2; D possibly uses TRBD1 or TRBD2 (5 bases each). Trimming left V 4 bases short and J 4 bases short, with 10 bases between. The CDR3 runs 14 residues. CDR3 sequence (DNA): TGTGCCAGCAGTTACGGGGCCCTCACCGGGGAGCTGTTTTTT. It encodes CASSYGALTGELFF.

The chain links TRBV24-1 to TRBJ2-5; D remains unclear. V was cut by 3 bases and J by 5 bases, with 18 bases left in between. Germline V gives CDR1 KGHDR, CDR2 SFDVKD. The CDR3 contains 16 residues. The CDR3 sequence is CATSDPTWVTGETQYF. The CDR3 nucleotides read TGTGCCACCAGTGATCCAACCTGGGTGACGGGCGAGACCCAGTACTTC.

This rearrangement joins TRBV20-1 to TRBJ2-7; D remains ambiguous. CDR3 size: 13 residues. CDR1 is DFQATT and CDR2 is SNEGSKA in the germline V gene (reference sequence). Trimming removed 4 bases at V and 5 bases at J, with 15 bases between. The CDR3 DNA reads TGCAGTGCTAAGGCGACCCCGAGGAACGAGCAGTACTTC. Protein product: CSAKATPRNEQYF.

The J gene is TRBJ1-2, the V gene TRBV9; D ambiguous. The V end was cut by 3 bases, the J end by 12 bases, with 15 bases between. Germline V gene data show CDR1 as SGDLS and CDR2 as YYNGEE. CDR3 length: 12 amino acids. CDR3 nucleotide sequence: TGTGCCAGCAGCGCTCCGGACGGGATCCACACCTTC. It translates to CASSAPDGIHTF.

CDR3 DNA: TGTGCCAGCAGCCCGGGACTAGCGGGAGGAAGAGATACGCAGTATTTT. Protein: CASSPGLAGGRDTQYF. The chain joins TRBV3-1 to TRBJ2-3; 15 nucleotides agree with TRBD2. The V segment lost 4 bases and the J segment 5 bases; nucleotides outside the gene matches: 4. Germline CDR1 LGHDT, CDR2 YNNKEL (reference sequence). This CDR3 comprises 16 residues.

This clonotype was detected only once. The chain carries TRBV3-1 and TRBJ2-1; no clear D. CDR1 is LGHDT, CDR2 YNNKEL, per germline (reference sequence). This CDR3 is 15 amino acids long. Trimming cost V 0 bases and J 9 bases, with 15 bases left between them. CDR3 sequence: CASSQDGPLNVEQFF. The CDR3, as DNA: TGTGCCAGCAGCCAAGACGGCCCTCTTAATGTTGAGCAGTTCTTC.

The chain employs TRBV28 and TRBJ2-7, with a weak D call TRBD1 (5 bases). CDR3 length equals 14 residues. Trimming cost V 2 bases and J 3 bases, with 11 bases left between them. Germline-derived CDR1 and CDR2 are MDHEN and SYDVKM. CDR3 DNA sequence: TGTGCCAGCAGTTTAATTGGAACAGGCTACGAGCAGTACTTC. This encodes CASSLIGTGYEQYF.

The chain employs TRBV30 and TRBJ1-5; TRBD1 might be the D (5 bases). V lost 3 bases, J lost 2 bases, and 8 bases lay in between. The CDR3 consists of 13 residues. Germline values: CDR1 GTSNPN, CDR2 SVGIG (reference sequence). The chain's CDR3 is CAWSREGNQPQHF. CDR3 DNA sequence: TGTGCCTGGAGCAGGGAGGGCAATCAGCCCCAGCATTTT. Supplemented by reference TRBV30 and TRBJ1-5, the full variable domain reads SQTIHQWPATLVQPVGSPLSLECTVEGTSNPNLYWYRQAAGRGLQLLFYSVGIGQISSEVPQNLSASRPQDRQFILSSKKLLLSDSGFYLCAWSREGNQPQHFGDGTRLSIL.

CDR3 in DNA: TGTGCCAGCAGCGTAGCGAGTTTAGGGATGCAACCGAACACTGAAGCTTTCTTT. It specifies CASSVASLGMQPNTEAFF. V usage is TRBV9 and J usage is TRBJ1-1; no clear D gene. The CDR3 loop spans 18 amino acids. Germline CDR1 is SGDLS and CDR2 is YYNGEE. The germline V and J ends were trimmed by 0 bases and 1 base, with 19 bases remaining between them.

This clonotype was counted between two and nine times. The rearrangement joins TRBV15 to TRBJ1-5; unclear D gene. With 0 bases removed from V and 9 bases from J, the gap between germline ends came to 6 bases. This CDR3 spans 12 amino acids. Germline V gene lookup returns CDR1 LNHNV and CDR2 YYDKDF (reference sequence). For the CDR3, the DNA is TGTGCCACCAGCAGAGATCGGGGGCCCCAGCATTTT. Translating it yields CATSRDRGPQHF.

V and J are TRBV9 and TRBJ2-3; 12 nucleotides agree with TRBD2. The CDR3 contains 16 residues. The V gene end was trimmed by 2 bases and the J gene end by 5 bases; junction bases not matched to a gene: 6. Germline V gene sequence: CDR1 SGDLS, CDR2 YYNGEE. CDR3 amino acids: CASSVTSGSGRDTQYF. CDR3 coding DNA: TGTGCCAGCAGCGTGACTAGCGGGAGTGGTAGAGATACGCAGTATTTT. The full variable domain, rest sourced from reference TRBV9 and TRBJ2-3, is DSGVTQTPKHLITATGQRVTLRCSPRSGDLSVYWYQQSLDQGLQFLIQYYNGEERAKGNILERFSAQQFPDLHSELNLSSLELGDSALYFCASSVTSGSGRDTQYFGPGTRLTVL.

V gene TRBV4-2 combines with J gene TRBJ1-2; tentatively, D is TRBD1 (5 bases). V was trimmed by 3 bases and J by 6 bases, leaving 17 bases between them. The CDR3 has 15 amino acids. The V gene's germline CDR1 is LGHNA and CDR2 YNFKEQ. The DNA of the CDR3 is TGTGCCAGCAGCCAGGCCGGGACGGCTAGCGATGGCTACACCTTC. As protein: CASSQAGTASDGYTF.

This chain connects TRBV7-9 to TRBJ2-1, with 13 nucleotides matching TRBD2. Germline V gene lookup returns CDR1 SEHNR and CDR2 FQNEAQ (reference sequence). The CDR3 contains 14 residues. The ends lost 8 bases at V and 6 bases at J; junction bases unmatched: 4. As DNA, the CDR3 is TGTGCCAGCTGGACTAGCGGGAGAGGCAATGAGCAGTTCTTC. This encodes CASWTSGRGNEQFF.

The V gene is TRBV20-1, the J gene TRBJ1-2; D remains ambiguous. Trimming took 0 bases from V and 6 from J, leaving 17 bases between them. This CDR3 region has 15 residues. CDR1 DFQATT and CDR2 SNEGSKA come from the germline V gene (reference sequence). CDR3 in amino acids: CSAREMRPGQNGYTF. The CDR3 DNA sequence: TGCAGTGCTAGAGAGATGCGCCCCGGCCAGAATGGCTACACCTTC.

This clonotype was detected only once. This chain links TRBV12-3 or TRBV12-4 with TRBJ2-3; either TRBD1 or TRBD2 may supply D (5 bases each). V was cut by 6 bases and J by 2 bases, with 18 bases left in between. The CDR3 runs to 16 residues. CDR3 coding DNA: TGTGCCAGCAGCTCCGAACTAGGGACCTACACAGATACGCAGTATTTT. It codes for CASSSELGTYTDTQYF.

This rearrangement joins TRBV27 to TRBJ1-5; D is unclear. V lost 6 bases and J lost 4, with 13 bases in between. The CDR3 totals 14 residues. Germline V lookup: CDR1 MNHEY, CDR2 SMNVEV (reference sequence). CDR3 residues: CASSPRRGNQPQHF. CDR3 nucleotides: TGTGCCAGCAGCCCCCGACGGGGAAATCAGCCCCAGCATTTT.

V and J are TRBV20-1 and TRBJ1-5; D gene uncertain. The CDR3 has 14 residues. Germline V lookup: CDR1 DFQATT, CDR2 SNEGSKA (reference sequence). Between the trimmed V and J ends, which lost 0 bases and 0 bases, there was a span of 6 bases. CDR3 sequence: CSARDLNSNQPQHF. CDR3 bases: TGCAGTGCTAGAGATCTGAATAGCAATCAGCCCCAGCATTTT.

This clonotype was picked up a small number of times. This rearrangement joins TRBV2 to TRBJ1-1; D uncertain. There are 13 residues in the CDR3. Germline values: CDR1 SNHLY, CDR2 FYNNEI. V was clipped by 4 bases and J by 2 bases, with 8 bases between them. CDR3 nucleotide sequence: TGTGCCAGCAGTGTTCGGCTAAACACTGAAGCTTTCTTT. The encoded protein is CASSVRLNTEAFF. Complete variable domain (other parts from reference TRBV2 and TRBJ1-1): EPEVTQTPSHQVTQMGQEVILRCVPISNHLYFYWYRQILGQKVEFLVSFYNNEISEKSEIFDDQFSVERPDGSNFTLKIRSTKLEDSAMYFCASSVRLNTEAFFGQGTRLTVV.

The CDR3: CASSFVFKGWGSPETQYF. For the CDR3, the DNA is TGTGCCAGCAGCTTCGTTTTTAAGGGATGGGGGTCCCCAGAGACCCAGTACTTC. This chain connects TRBV7-2 to TRBJ2-5; D possibly uses TRBD1 or TRBD2 (5 bases each). Trimming shortened V by 3 bases and J by 4 bases, and 24 bases separated the two germline ends. Germline values: CDR1 SGHTA, CDR2 FQGNSA. This CDR3 has 18 residues.

This clonotype was seen once. The rearrangement uses TRBV7-9 and TRBJ1-2; TRBD1 agrees at 7 bases. The CDR3 contains 16 residues. The V gene's germline CDR1 is SEHNR and CDR2 FQNEAQ (reference sequence). V dropped 0 bases and J dropped 5; count of bases not matched to a gene: 9. Written as DNA, the CDR3 is TGTGCCAGCAGCTTAGCGCTCTTAGGGACAGCTTATGGCTACACCTTC. Translation: CASSLALLGTAYGYTF.

Here the CDR3 DNA reads TGCAGTGCTCCCAATACAGGGTTCGGTTACGAGCAGTACTTC. Protein: CSAPNTGFGYEQYF. J is TRBJ2-7 and V is TRBV20-1, with D possibly TRBD1 on 6 matching bases. This CDR3 comprises 14 residues. Trimming stripped 5 bases from V and 4 bases from J, with 18 bases between. CDR1 is DFQATT, CDR2 SNEGSKA, per germline (reference sequence).

The chain employs TRBV28 and TRBJ2-1; D gene unclear. Germline values: CDR1 MDHEN, CDR2 SYDVKM. The germline V and J ends were trimmed by 8 bases and 7 bases, with 12 bases remaining between them. The CDR3 is made up of 12 amino acids. The CDR3, as DNA: TGTGCCAGCTTAGGTTGGGAAAATGAGCAGTTCTTC. Its translation is CASLGWENEQFF.

The sample holds one count of this clonotype. The V call is TRBV7-2, the J call TRBJ2-1, with D perhaps matching TRBD2 (5 bases). V gave up 5 bases and J gave up 4 bases, with 12 bases separating them. Germline V gives CDR1 SGHTA, CDR2 FQGNSA. The CDR3 length is 14 residues. In DNA, the CDR3 is TGTGCCAGCAGCCGAAATTCGGGGTACAATGAGCAGTTCTTC. It codes for CASSRNSGYNEQFF.

V usage is TRBV27 and J usage is TRBJ2-1; tentatively, D is TRBD1 (7 bases). The CDR3 covers 16 residues. Trimming left V 4 bases short and J 8 bases short, with 21 bases between. Germline V gives CDR1 MNHEY, CDR2 SMNVEV (reference sequence). The CDR3 nucleotides are TGTGCCAGCAGTTCGATGACTAGTAGGGGGCAGGATGAGCAGTTCTTC. Translated, it gives CASSSMTSRGQDEQFF.

The CDR3 nucleotides read TGCGCCAGCAGCTTAGAGGAGGGCTACGAGCAGTACTTC. Encoded protein: CASSLEEGYEQYF. The chain recombines TRBV5-1 with TRBJ2-7, with D tentatively TRBD2 (6 bases). From germline, CDR1 is SGHRS and CDR2 YFSETQ. V lost 2 bases to trimming and J lost 3 bases, with 9 bases between them. The CDR3 sequence is 13 residues long.

The CDR3 bases are TGTGCCAGCAGTACCCTACAGACTAACTACAATGAGCAGTTCTTC. Amino acid sequence: CASSTLQTNYNEQFF. V is TRBV27 and J is TRBJ2-1; TRBD2 might be the D (5 bases). CDR1 and CDR2 from the germline V gene are MNHEY and SMNVEV (reference sequence). The V and J ends lost 5 bases and 3 bases respectively, with 14 bases between them. The CDR3 covers 15 residues.